Each of the 24 T cell receptor beta chains below was sequenced from the same sample in a study of T-cell reconstitution after alpha-beta-depleted transplantation in children. The TCRbeta library incorporated unique molecular identifiers. TCRdb re-derived calls from the PCR reads in MiXCR, one entry per CDR3 protein. The data hold hundreds of thousands of distinct CDR3 sequences, with around 10% observed a single time. Material: PBMCs from the stem cell graft donor, obtained from the stem cell graft. The receptors come from a human donor who donated a stem cell graft to a child with acute lymphoblastic leukemia.

The DNA of the CDR3 is TGTGCCACCAGTGAGATGGACGAACATGAGCAGTTCTTC. This encodes CATSEMDEHEQFF. This chain connects TRBV24-1 to TRBJ2-1; the D is unclear. Germline V gives CDR1 KGHDR, CDR2 SFDVKD. The V end lost 4 bases, the J end lost 8 bases, and 11 bases lay between the germline ends. CDR3 length: 13 residues.

This clonotype was seen only a few times. This chain joins TRBV12-3 or TRBV12-4 and TRBJ1-1, with D perhaps matching TRBD1 (6 bases). The CDR3 extends over 12 amino acids. V was pared by 8 bases and J by 8 bases, with 15 bases between. The CDR3 loop is CASSPQGLEAFF. DNA for the CDR3: TGTGCCAGCTCCCCACAGGGTCTGGAAGCTTTCTTT.

This clonotype was counted a few times. The chain is built from TRBV6-1 and TRBJ2-5, with a tentative D call TRBD1 (6 bases). Germline lookup yields CDR1 MNHNS and CDR2 SASEGT. V was trimmed by 5 bases and J by 5 bases, leaving 12 bases between them. CDR3 length equals 13 residues. Here the CDR3 reads CASSQGRQETQYF. The CDR3 coding sequence is TGTGCCAGCAGTCAGGGGCGCCAGGAGACCCAGTACTTC.

This rearrangement joins TRBV7-2 to TRBJ2-5; 8 nucleotides align to TRBD2. Germline V gene data show CDR1 as SGHTA and CDR2 as FQGNSA. The CDR3 covers 15 residues. V was clipped by 4 bases and J by 1 base; unmatched bases: 5. CDR3 protein: CASSSIAGRQETQYF. CDR3 DNA sequence: TGTGCCAGCAGCTCGATAGCGGGGCGCCAAGAGACCCAGTACTTC.

This clonotype showed up many times. The rearrangement uses TRBV25-1 and TRBJ2-7; TRBD1 is a possible D gene (6 bases). The V gene's germline CDR1 is MGHDK and CDR2 SYGVNS. The CDR3 consists of 15 residues. Trimming took 3 bases from V and 2 from J, leaving 14 bases between them. This CDR3 reads CASSETGAKTYEQYF. The CDR3 DNA is TGTGCCAGCAGTGAGACAGGAGCAAAAACCTACGAGCAGTACTTC.

This clonotype was counted ten times or more. V gene TRBV4-3 combines with J gene TRBJ1-5; D is perhaps TRBD1 (5 bases). This CDR3 has 13 residues. Germline lookup yields CDR1 LGHNA and CDR2 YSLEER. Trimming took off 7 bases at V and 3 bases at J, with 10 bases between the two ends. CDR3 amino acids: CASTRGTNQPQHF. CDR3 in DNA: TGCGCCAGCACCCGGGGGACCAATCAGCCCCAGCATTTT.

There are a few counts of this clonotype. DNA of the CDR3: TGTGCCAGCAGCCAGCGAGGGGCCCAACGTCTAGGGGCCCAGTACTTC. Translating it yields CASSQRGAQRLGAQYF. This chain joins TRBV11-2 and TRBJ2-5; D may match TRBD1 or TRBD2 (5 bases each). With 5 bases removed from V and 9 bases from J, the gap between germline ends came to 25 bases. Per germline, CDR1 SGHAT and CDR2 FQNNGV. This CDR3 has 16 amino acids.

This chain uses TRBV5-5 with TRBJ2-7; possibly TRBD2 for D (5 bases). This CDR3 has 15 residues. Germline V gene data show CDR1 as SGHKS and CDR2 as YYEKEE (reference sequence). Trimming cost V 0 bases and J 0 bases, with 10 bases left between them. Here the CDR3 DNA reads TGTGCCAGCAGCTTGGTAGGTAGCGACTCCTACGAGCAGTACTTC. Its translation: CASSLVGSDSYEQYF. Full variable domain (missing parts from reference TRBV5-5 and TRBJ2-7): DAGVTQSPTHLIKTRGQQVTLRCSPISGHKSVSWYQQVLGQGPQFIFQYYEKEERGRGNFPDRFSARQFPNYSSELNVNALLLGDSALYLCASSLVGSDSYEQYFGPGTRLTVT.

This clonotype turned up a few times. The chain carries TRBV7-9 and TRBJ2-5, with D perhaps matching TRBD2 (5 bases). Germline-derived CDR1 and CDR2 are SEHNR and FQNEAQ (reference sequence). The CDR3 extends over 15 amino acids. The V gene lost 5 bases and the J gene lost 5 bases, with 18 bases spanning the gap. CDR3: CASSTKKRIGETQYF. For the CDR3, the DNA is TGTGCCAGCAGCACGAAGAAGCGGATTGGGGAGACCCAGTACTTC.

This chain links TRBV7-6 with TRBJ2-3, with D perhaps TRBD2 (5 bases). Per the germline V gene, CDR1 is SGHVS and CDR2 is FNYEAQ. Trimming cost V 0 bases and J 0 bases, with 10 bases left between them. This CDR3 region has 16 residues. CDR3 sequence reads: CASSLAASSSTDTQYF. The CDR3 region has the DNA TGTGCCAGCAGCTTAGCGGCTAGCTCAAGCACAGATACGCAGTATTTT.

This clonotype was counted many times. The rearrangement joins TRBV20-1 to TRBJ2-3; 12 bases map to TRBD2. The CDR3 sequence is 17 residues long. The V gene end was trimmed by 6 bases and the J gene end by 4 bases; junction bases not matched to a gene: 14. CDR1 and CDR2 from the germline V gene are DFQATT and SNEGSKA (reference sequence). The chain's CDR3 is CSALGSPLAGGPDTQYF. The CDR3 nucleotides read TGCAGTGCCCTTGGCTCCCCGCTAGCGGGGGGGCCAGATACGCAGTATTTT.

The V and J genes are TRBV7-2 and TRBJ2-2, with 7 bases identical to TRBD1. V trimming: 5 bases; J trimming: 2 bases; junction bases outside the gene matches: 5. CDR1 is SGHTA and CDR2 is FQGNSA in the germline V gene. This CDR3 spans 15 amino acids. The CDR3 spells CASSPDRFNTGELFF. The DNA of the CDR3 is TGTGCCAGCAGCCCGGACAGGTTTAACACCGGGGAGCTGTTTTTT.

This clonotype was observed a handful of times. The chain couples TRBV5-6 to TRBJ2-1, with 9 bases aligning to TRBD2. Germline CDR1 is SGHDT and CDR2 is YYEEEE. Trimming took 0 bases from V and 6 from J; bases not matched to a gene: 4. The CDR3 consists of 15 residues. CDR3 sequence reads: CASSLVGTSLNEQFF. As DNA, the CDR3 is TGTGCCAGCAGCTTGGTTGGGACTAGCCTCAATGAGCAGTTCTTC.

This clonotype was detected many times. The chain uses TRBV7-9 and TRBJ2-4; 7 nucleotides line up with TRBD2. Germline values: CDR1 SEHNR, CDR2 FQNEAQ (reference sequence). The CDR3 contains 16 residues. V lost 1 base to trimming and J lost 0 bases; unmatched junction nucleotides: 3. The DNA for the CDR3 is TGTGCCAGCAGCTTAGTCGCGGGAGTAGCCAAAAACATTCAGTACTTC. Translated, it gives CASSLVAGVAKNIQYF.

This clonotype is a singleton in its sample. The CDR3 region is CASSWDSSGYTF. CDR3 sequence (DNA): TGCGCCAGCAGCTGGGACAGCTCAGGCTACACCTTC. J is TRBJ1-2 and V is TRBV5-1, with 7 positions matching TRBD1. This CDR3 comprises 12 residues. V was clipped by 3 bases and J by 8 bases; unmatched bases: 4. The germline V gene encodes CDR1 SGHRS and CDR2 YFSETQ.

In its sample, this clonotype was seen many times. This sequence joins TRBV29-1 and TRBJ2-2, with 14 positions matching TRBD2. Germline assignment: CDR1 SQVTM and CDR2 ANQGSEA. CDR3 length: 16 amino acids. V lost 6 bases, J lost 0 bases, and 3 bases stayed unmatched. CDR3 in DNA: TGCAGCGTCGGACTAGCGGGGGGCACGAACACCGGGGAGCTGTTTTTT. Its translation: CSVGLAGGTNTGELFF.

This chain links TRBV5-1 with TRBJ2-1, with 7 nucleotides matching TRBD2. Germline loops: CDR1 SGHRS, CDR2 YFSETQ. Trimming took 4 bases from V and 9 from J; bases not matched to a gene: 16. The CDR3 sequence is 16 residues long. The CDR3, as DNA: TGCGCCAGCAGCCCCCTCACTTTAACGGGGGGTCGTGAGCAGTTCTTC. It yields the protein CASSPLTLTGGREQFF.

This clonotype has a count of ten or more. This chain joins TRBV4-3 and TRBJ1-6; D might be TRBD1 (6 bases). There are 16 residues in the CDR3. V lost 0 bases to trimming and J lost 6 bases, with 12 bases between them. Per germline, CDR1 LGHNA and CDR2 YSLEER. The CDR3: CASSQEFRTANSPLHF. CDR3 in DNA: TGCGCCAGCAGCCAAGAATTTCGGACAGCTAATTCACCCCTCCACTTT.

This clonotype occurred a few times. The chain joins TRBV14 to TRBJ1-1, with 10 bases lining up with TRBD1. V shed 5 bases and J 6 bases; nucleotides not matched to a gene: 9. Looked up from germline, CDR1 is SGHDN and CDR2 is FVKESK. The CDR3 is 15 amino acids. The chain's CDR3 is CASSSRTGGSSEAFF. Here the CDR3 DNA reads TGTGCCAGCAGCTCACGGACAGGGGGGAGTTCTGAAGCTTTCTTT. Supplemented by reference TRBV14 and TRBJ1-1, the full variable domain reads EAGVTQFPSHSVIEKGQTVTLRCDPISGHDNLYWYRRVMGKEIKFLLHFVKESKQDESGMPNNRFLAERTGGTYSTLKVQPAELEDSGVYFCASSSRTGGSSEAFFGQGTRLTVV.

This clonotype was observed many times. J is TRBJ2-3 and V is TRBV5-1; a possible D gene is TRBD1 (6 bases). Germline V gene lookup returns CDR1 SGHRS and CDR2 YFSETQ. This CDR3 contains 14 residues. Trimming shortened V by 3 bases and J by 1 base, and 9 bases separated the two germline ends. The CDR3: CASSSGAGTDTQYF. In DNA, the CDR3 is TGCGCCAGCAGCTCAGGGGCGGGCACAGATACGCAGTATTTT.

This sequence joins TRBV14 and TRBJ2-2, with a possible D match to TRBD2 (6 bases). Trimming shortened V by 2 bases and J by 2 bases, and 15 bases separated the two germline ends. Germline V gene lookup returns CDR1 SGHDN and CDR2 FVKESK. The CDR3 totals 17 residues. CDR3 coding DNA: TGTGCCAGCAGCCAACCCCTGGCTAGCGACAACACCGGGGAGCTGTTTTTT. This translates into CASSQPLASDNTGELFF.

This clonotype was observed many times. V gene TRBV15 combines with J gene TRBJ2-1, with D possibly matching TRBD2 (6 bases). Trimming removed 3 bases from V and 6 bases from J, with 6 bases in between. CDR3 size: 12 residues. Germline assignment: CDR1 LNHNV and CDR2 YYDKDF (reference sequence). CDR3 nucleotide sequence: TGTGCCACCAGCAGGGGAGGCAATGAGCAGTTCTTC. This sequence encodes CATSRGGNEQFF.

V gene TRBV25-1 combines with J gene TRBJ1-2; D is undetermined. Germline CDR1 and CDR2: MGHDK and SYGVNS. Trimming took 5 bases from V and 2 from J, leaving 12 bases between them. The CDR3 length is 14 residues. The CDR3 coding sequence is TGTGCCAGCAGTTACTCCGCTACCAACTATGGCTACACCTTC. This encodes CASSYSATNYGYTF.

The CDR3 sequence: CSAKGGPNYGYTF. Here the CDR3 DNA reads TGCAGTGCTAAAGGGGGGCCTAACTATGGCTACACCTTC. J is TRBJ1-2 and V is TRBV20-1; possible D gene TRBD1, 6 bases. V lost 4 bases and J lost 0, with 9 bases in between. CDR1 is DFQATT, CDR2 SNEGSKA, per germline (reference sequence). The CDR3 sequence is 13 residues long.